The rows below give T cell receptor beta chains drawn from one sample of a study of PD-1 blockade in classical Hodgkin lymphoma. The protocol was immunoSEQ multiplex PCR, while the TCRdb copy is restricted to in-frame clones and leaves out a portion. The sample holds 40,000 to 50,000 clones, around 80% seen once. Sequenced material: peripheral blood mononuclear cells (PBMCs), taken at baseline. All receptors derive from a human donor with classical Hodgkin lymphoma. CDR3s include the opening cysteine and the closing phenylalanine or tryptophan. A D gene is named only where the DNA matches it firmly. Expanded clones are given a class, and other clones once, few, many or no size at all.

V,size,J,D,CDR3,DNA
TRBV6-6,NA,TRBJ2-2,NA,CASSPYSGELFF,TGTGCCAGCAGCCCATATTCTGGGGAGCTGTTTTTT
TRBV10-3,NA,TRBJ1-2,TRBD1,CAIPLGQGAVDYGYTF,TGTGCCATCCCATTGGGACAGGGGGCGGTCGACTATGGCTACACCTTC
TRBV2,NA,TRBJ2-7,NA,CASSDTGYEQYF,TGTGCCAGCAGTGACACAGGCTACGAGCAGTACTTC
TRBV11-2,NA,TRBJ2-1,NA,CASTGYNEQFF,TGTGCCAGCACGGGGTACAATGAGCAGTTCTTC
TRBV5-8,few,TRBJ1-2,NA,CASSFYRADYGYTF,TGTGCCAGCAGCTTTTACAGGGCTGACTATGGCTACACCTTC
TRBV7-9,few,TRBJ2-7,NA,CASSFGPYEQYF,TGTGCCAGCAGCTTTGGGCCCTACGAGCAGTACTTC
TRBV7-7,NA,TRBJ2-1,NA,CASSLNLDRGHNEQFF,TGTGCCAGCAGCTTAAATTTGGATCGCGGCCACAATGAGCAGTTCTTC
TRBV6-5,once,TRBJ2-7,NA,CASSYSWEAHEQYF,TGTGCCAGCAGTTACTCCTGGGAGGCGCACGAGCAGTACTTC
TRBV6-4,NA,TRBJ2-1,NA,CASSDKGPHNEQFF,TGTGCCAGCAGCGACAAAGGGCCTCACAATGAGCAGTTCTTC
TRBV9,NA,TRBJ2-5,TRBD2,CASSVEGTRGETQYF,TGTGCCAGCAGCGTAGAAGGGACTAGGGGTGAGACCCAGTACTTC
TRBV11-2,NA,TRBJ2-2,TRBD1,CASSSRDRNTGELFF,TGTGCCAGCAGCTCCCGGGACAGGAACACCGGGGAGCTGTTTTTT
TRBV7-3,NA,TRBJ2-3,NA,CASSLGSSPDTQYF,TGTGCCAGCAGCTTAGGGTCTAGCCCAGATACGCAGTATTTT
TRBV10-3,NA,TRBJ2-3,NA,CAISESVSTDTQYF,TGTGCCATCAGTGAGTCCGTTAGCACAGATACGCAGTATTTT
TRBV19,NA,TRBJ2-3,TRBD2,CASQGRGSTDTQYF,TGTGCCAGCCAAGGGAGGGGAAGCACAGATACGCAGTATTTT
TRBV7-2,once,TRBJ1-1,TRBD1,CASSLRTGLNTEAFF,TGTGCCAGCAGCTTAAGGACAGGGCTGAACACTGAAGCTTTCTTT
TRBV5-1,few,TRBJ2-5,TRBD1,CASSLQGQGVGETQYF,TGCGCCAGCAGCTTGCAGGGACAGGGAGTAGGAGAGACCCAGTACTTC
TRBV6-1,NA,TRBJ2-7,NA,CASSFYEQYF,TGTGCCAGCAGTTTCTACGAGCAGTACTTC
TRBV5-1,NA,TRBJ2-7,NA,CASSPGAEGEQYF,TGCGCCAGCAGCCCCGGGGCGGAGGGCGAGCAGTACTTC
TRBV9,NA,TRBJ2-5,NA,CASSVARPGETQYF,TGTGCCAGCAGCGTAGCGCGGCCTGGGGAGACCCAGTACTTC
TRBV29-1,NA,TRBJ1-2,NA,CSVEAGGYGYTF,TGCAGCGTTGAAGCAGGCGGCTATGGCTACACCTTC
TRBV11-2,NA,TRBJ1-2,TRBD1,CASSPQGAGYGYTF,TGTGCCAGCAGCCCTCAGGGGGCCGGCTATGGCTACACCTTC
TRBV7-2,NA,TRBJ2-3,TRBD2,CASSAGLAADTQYF,TGTGCCAGCAGCGCGGGACTAGCGGCAGATACGCAGTATTTT
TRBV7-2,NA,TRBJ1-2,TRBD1,CASSTRTGGYGYTF,TGTGCCAGCAGCACAAGGACAGGGGGCTATGGCTACACCTTC
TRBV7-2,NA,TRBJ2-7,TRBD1,CASSTDRGLSEQYF,TGTGCCAGCAGCACTGACAGGGGGCTGTCCGAGCAGTACTTC
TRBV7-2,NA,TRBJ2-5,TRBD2,CASSETSGGLETQYF,TGTGCCAGCAGCGAGACTAGCGGGGGGCTGGAGACCCAGTACTTC
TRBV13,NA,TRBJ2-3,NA,CASSLVRGSTDTQYF,TGTGCCAGCAGCTTAGTTCGGGGGAGCACAGATACGCAGTATTTT
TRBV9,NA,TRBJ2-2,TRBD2,CASSVAGGASGELFF,TGTGCCAGCAGCGTAGCCGGGGGGGCCAGCGGGGAGCTGTTTTTT
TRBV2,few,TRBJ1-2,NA,CASSVGNYGYTF,TGTGCCAGCAGCGTGGGGAACTATGGCTACACCTTC
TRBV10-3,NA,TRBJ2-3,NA,CAISAFPGTSTDTQYF,TGTGCCATCAGTGCGTTTCCGGGGACAAGCACAGATACGCAGTATTTT
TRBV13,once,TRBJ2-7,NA,CASSSVLSSYEQYF,TGTGCCAGCAGCTCTGTCTTAAGCTCCTACGAGCAGTACTTC
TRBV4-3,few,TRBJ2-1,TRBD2,CASSQDLLAGGYNEQFF,TGCGCCAGCAGCCAAGATTTACTAGCGGGGGGGTACAATGAGCAGTTCTTC
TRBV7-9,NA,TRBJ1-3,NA,CASSPPGLSGNTIYF,TGTGCCAGCAGCCCCCCGGGACTCTCTGGAAACACCATATATTTT
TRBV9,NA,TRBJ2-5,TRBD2,CASSLGLAGPGGETQYF,TGTGCCAGCAGCTTGGGACTAGCGGGGCCCGGGGGGGAGACCCAGTACTTC
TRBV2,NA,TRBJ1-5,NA,CASSVGGGGQPQHF,TGTGCCAGCAGTGTCGGGGGAGGGGGTCAGCCCCAGCATTTT
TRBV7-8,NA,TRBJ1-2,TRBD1,CASSLVIGGGNYGYTF,TGTGCCAGCAGCTTAGTAATTGGAGGGGGCAACTATGGCTACACCTTC
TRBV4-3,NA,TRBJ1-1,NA,CASSQRGRNTEAFF,TGCGCCAGCAGCCAAAGAGGTCGGAACACTGAAGCTTTCTTT
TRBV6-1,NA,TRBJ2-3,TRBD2,CASAPLAGGPDTQYF,TGTGCCAGCGCGCCCCTAGCGGGGGGGCCCGATACGCAGTATTTT
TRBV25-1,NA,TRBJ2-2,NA,CASSEGGRTTGELFF,TGTGCCAGCAGTGAAGGAGGCAGGACCACCGGGGAGCTGTTTTTT
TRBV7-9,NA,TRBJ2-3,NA,CASSWVQGDTQYF,TGTGCCAGCAGCTGGGTTCAGGGAGATACGCAGTATTTT
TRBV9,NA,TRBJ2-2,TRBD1,CASSVMGQGVTGELFF,TGTGCCAGCAGCGTGATGGGACAGGGGGTTACCGGGGAGCTGTTTTTT
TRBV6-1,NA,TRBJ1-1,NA,CASSESGRAEAFF,TGTGCCAGCAGTGAATCAGGGAGAGCTGAAGCTTTCTTT
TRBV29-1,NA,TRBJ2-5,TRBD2,CSAGLAGGPQYF,TGCAGCGCGGGACTAGCGGGGGGGCCCCAGTACTTC
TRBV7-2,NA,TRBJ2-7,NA,CASSSQGGPHEQYF,TGTGCCAGCAGCTCTCAGGGGGGGCCCCACGAGCAGTACTTC
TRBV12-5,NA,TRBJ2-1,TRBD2,CASGLPSGGHNEQFF,TGTGCTAGTGGTTTGCCTAGCGGGGGACACAATGAGCAGTTCTTC
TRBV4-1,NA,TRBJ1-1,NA,CASSQGGRDTEAFF,TGCGCCAGCAGCCAAGGGGGACGGGACACTGAAGCTTTCTTT
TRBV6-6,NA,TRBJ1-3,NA,CASSPGLFPGNTIYF,TGTGCCAGCAGTCCCGGCCTATTCCCTGGAAACACCATATATTTT
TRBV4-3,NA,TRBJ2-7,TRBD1,CASSQGQGWGEQYF,TGCGCCAGCAGCCAAGGACAGGGCTGGGGTGAGCAGTACTTC
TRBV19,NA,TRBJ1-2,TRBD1,CASSPRDRGYGYTF,TGTGCCAGTAGTCCCAGGGACAGGGGATATGGCTACACCTTC
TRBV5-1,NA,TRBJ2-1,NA,CASSRSGTRSDEQFF,TGCGCCAGCAGCCGATCCGGGACTCGGAGCGATGAGCAGTTCTTC
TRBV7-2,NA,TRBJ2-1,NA,CASSLNFGSYNEQFF,TGTGCCAGCAGCTTAAATTTTGGCAGCTACAATGAGCAGTTCTTC
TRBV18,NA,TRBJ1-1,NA,CASSSTGKETEAFF,TGTGCCAGCTCATCTACAGGGAAGGAGACTGAAGCTTTCTTT
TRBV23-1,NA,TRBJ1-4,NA,CASSQWINEKLFF,TGCGCCAGCAGTCAATGGATTAATGAAAAACTGTTTTTT
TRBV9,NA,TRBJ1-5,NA,CASRETGARFQPQHF,TGTGCCAGCAGGGAGACAGGTGCGAGATTTCAGCCCCAGCATTTT
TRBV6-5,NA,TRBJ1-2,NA,CASSQGNYGYTF,TGTGCCAGCAGTCAGGGGAACTATGGCTACACCTTC
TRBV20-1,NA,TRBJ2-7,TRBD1,CSALQGEQYF,TGCAGTGCTCTACAGGGGGAGCAGTACTTC
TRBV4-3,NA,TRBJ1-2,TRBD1,CASSQEAAGGGYGYTF,TGCGCCAGCAGCCAAGAAGCGGCAGGGGGTGGGTATGGCTACACCTTC
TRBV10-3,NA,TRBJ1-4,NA,CAISSGGDEKLFF,TGTGCCATCAGTTCCGGGGGGGATGAAAAACTGTTTTTT
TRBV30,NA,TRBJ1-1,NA,CAWSRGAGGTEAFF,TGTGCCTGGAGTCGAGGGGCAGGCGGCACTGAAGCTTTCTTT
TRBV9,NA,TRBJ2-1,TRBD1,CASSVGQGGYNEQFF,TGTGCCAGCAGCGTAGGACAGGGGGGCTACAATGAGCAGTTCTTC